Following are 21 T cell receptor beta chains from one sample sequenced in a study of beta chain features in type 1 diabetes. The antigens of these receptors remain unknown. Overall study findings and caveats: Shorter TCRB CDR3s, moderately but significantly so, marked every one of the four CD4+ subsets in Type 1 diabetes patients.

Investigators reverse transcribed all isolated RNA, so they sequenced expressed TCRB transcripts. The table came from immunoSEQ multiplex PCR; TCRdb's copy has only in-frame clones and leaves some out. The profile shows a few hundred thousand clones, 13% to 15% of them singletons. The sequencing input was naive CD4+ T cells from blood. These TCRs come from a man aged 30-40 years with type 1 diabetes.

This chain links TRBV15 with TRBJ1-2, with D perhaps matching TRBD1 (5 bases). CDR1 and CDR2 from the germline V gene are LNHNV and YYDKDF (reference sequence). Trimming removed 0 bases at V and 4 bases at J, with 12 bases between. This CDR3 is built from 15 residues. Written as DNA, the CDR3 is TGTGCCACCAGCAGAGATCGGACACGCGGCTATGGCTACACCTTC. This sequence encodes CATSRDRTRGYGYTF.

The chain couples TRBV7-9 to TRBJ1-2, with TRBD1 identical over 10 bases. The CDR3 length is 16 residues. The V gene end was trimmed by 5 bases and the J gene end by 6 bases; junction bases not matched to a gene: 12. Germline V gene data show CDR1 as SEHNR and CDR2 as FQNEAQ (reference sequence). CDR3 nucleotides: TGTGCCAGCAGCCCGGGACAGGGGTTATCCACCCATGGCTACACCTTC. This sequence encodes CASSPGQGLSTHGYTF.

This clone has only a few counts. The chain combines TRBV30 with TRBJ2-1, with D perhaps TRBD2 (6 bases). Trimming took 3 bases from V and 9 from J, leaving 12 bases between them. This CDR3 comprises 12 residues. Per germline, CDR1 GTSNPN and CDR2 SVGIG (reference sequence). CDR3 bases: TGTGCCTGGAGAGGTAGCGGACCTGAGCAGTTCTTC. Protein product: CAWRGSGPEQFF.

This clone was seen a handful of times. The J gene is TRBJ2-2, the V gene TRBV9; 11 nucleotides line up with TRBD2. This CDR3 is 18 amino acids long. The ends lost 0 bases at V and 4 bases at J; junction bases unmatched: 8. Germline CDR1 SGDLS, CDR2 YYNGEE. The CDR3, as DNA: TGTGCCAGCAGCGTAGAAATAGCGGGAGGGCCGGGCACCGGGGAGCTGTTTTTT. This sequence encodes CASSVEIAGGPGTGELFF.

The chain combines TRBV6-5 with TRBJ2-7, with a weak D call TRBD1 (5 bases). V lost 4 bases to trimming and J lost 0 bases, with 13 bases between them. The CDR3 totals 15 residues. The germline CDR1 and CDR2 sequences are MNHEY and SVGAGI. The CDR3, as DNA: TGTGCCAGCAGTTGGAGTAGGGGAAGCTCCTACGAGCAGTACTTC. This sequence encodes CASSWSRGSSYEQYF.

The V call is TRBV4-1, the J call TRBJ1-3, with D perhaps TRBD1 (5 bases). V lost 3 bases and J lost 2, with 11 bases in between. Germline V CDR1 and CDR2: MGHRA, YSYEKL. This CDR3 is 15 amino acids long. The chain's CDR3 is CASSQGGTAGNTIYF. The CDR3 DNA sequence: TGCGCCAGCAGCCAGGGCGGGACTGCTGGAAACACCATATATTTT.

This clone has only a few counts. The CDR3 protein is CASSSGRETQYF. CDR3 in DNA: TGTGCCAGTAGTAGCGGGAGGGAGACCCAGTACTTC. This chain connects TRBV19 to TRBJ2-5, with TRBD2 matching 8 bases. From germline, CDR1 is LNHDA and CDR2 SQIVND (reference sequence). Trimming removed 4 bases from V and 5 bases from J; junction bases left unmatched: 0. This CDR3 has 12 residues.

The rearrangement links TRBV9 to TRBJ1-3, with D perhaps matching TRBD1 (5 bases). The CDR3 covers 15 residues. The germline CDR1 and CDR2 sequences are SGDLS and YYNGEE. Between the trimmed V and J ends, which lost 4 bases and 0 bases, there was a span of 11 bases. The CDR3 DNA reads TGTGCCAGCAGCCCGGGGGGGTTCTCTGGAAACACCATATATTTT. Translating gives CASSPGGFSGNTIYF.

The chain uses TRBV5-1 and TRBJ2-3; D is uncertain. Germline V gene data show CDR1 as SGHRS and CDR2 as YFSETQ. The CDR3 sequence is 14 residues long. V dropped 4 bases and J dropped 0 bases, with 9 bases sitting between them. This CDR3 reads CASSTTSSTDTQYF. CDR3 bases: TGCGCCAGCAGCACAACGTCCAGCACAGATACGCAGTATTTT.

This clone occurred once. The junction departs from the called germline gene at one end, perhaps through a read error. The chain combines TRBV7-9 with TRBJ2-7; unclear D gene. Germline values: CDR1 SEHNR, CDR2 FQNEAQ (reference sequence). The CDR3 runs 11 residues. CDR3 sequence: CASSLEYGQYF. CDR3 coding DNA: TGTGCCAGCAGCTTAGAGTACGGGCAGTACTTC.

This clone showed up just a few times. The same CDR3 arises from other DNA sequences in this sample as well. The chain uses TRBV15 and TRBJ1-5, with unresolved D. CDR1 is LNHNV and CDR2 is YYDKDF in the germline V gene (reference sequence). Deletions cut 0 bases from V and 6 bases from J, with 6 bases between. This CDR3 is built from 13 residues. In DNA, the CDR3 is TGTGCCACCAGCAGAGATTCGGGTCAGCCCCAGCATTTT. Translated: CATSRDSGQPQHF.

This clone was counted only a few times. The CDR3 DNA follows: TGCGCCAGCAGCGGTTCGGACTGGACTGAAGCTTTCTTT. Translation: CASSGSDWTEAFF. The gene calls are TRBV4-3 and TRBJ1-1; D unresolved. Germline V lookup: CDR1 LGHNA, CDR2 YSLEER. The CDR3 length is 13 residues. Trimming removed 5 bases from V and 5 bases from J, with 12 bases in between.

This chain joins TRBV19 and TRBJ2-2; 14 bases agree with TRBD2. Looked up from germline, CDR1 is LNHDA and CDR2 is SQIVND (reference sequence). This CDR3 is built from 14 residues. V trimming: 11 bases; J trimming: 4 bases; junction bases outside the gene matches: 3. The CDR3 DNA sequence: TGTGCCGCTGGGACTAGCGGGAGCACCGGGGAGCTGTTTTTT. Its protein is CAAGTSGSTGELFF. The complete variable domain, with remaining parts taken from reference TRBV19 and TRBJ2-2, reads DGGITQSPKYLFRKEGQNVTLSCEQNLNHDAMYWYRQDPGQGLRLIYYSQIVNDFQKGDIAEGYSVSREKKESFPLTVTSAQKNPTAFYLCAAGTSGSTGELFFGEGSRLTVL.

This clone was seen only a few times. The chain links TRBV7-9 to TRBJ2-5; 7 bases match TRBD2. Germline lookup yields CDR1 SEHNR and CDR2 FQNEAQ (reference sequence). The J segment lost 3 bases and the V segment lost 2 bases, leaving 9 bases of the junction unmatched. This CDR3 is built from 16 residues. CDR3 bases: TGTGCCAGCAGCTTAAGGGGAGGGTCAACCAAAGAGACCCAGTACTTC. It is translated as CASSLRGGSTKETQYF.

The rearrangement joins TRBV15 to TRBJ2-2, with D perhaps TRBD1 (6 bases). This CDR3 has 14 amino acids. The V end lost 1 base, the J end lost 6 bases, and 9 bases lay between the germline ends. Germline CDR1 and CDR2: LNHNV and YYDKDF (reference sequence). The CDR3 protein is CATSRGQVPGELFF. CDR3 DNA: TGTGCCACCAGCAGAGGACAGGTCCCCGGGGAGCTGTTTTTT.

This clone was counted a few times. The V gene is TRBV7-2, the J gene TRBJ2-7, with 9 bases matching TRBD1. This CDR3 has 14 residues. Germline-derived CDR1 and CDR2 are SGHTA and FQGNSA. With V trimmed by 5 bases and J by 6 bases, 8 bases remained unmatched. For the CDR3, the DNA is TGTGCCAGCAGCCCCGGGACAGGGTGGTTCGAGCAGTACTTC. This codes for CASSPGTGWFEQYF.

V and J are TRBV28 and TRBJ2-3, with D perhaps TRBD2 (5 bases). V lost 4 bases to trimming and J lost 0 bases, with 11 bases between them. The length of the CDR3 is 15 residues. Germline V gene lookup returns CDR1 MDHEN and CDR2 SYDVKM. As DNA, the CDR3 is TGTGCCAGCAGTTCCTTTGGCGGGAGCACAGATACGCAGTATTTT. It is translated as CASSSFGGSTDTQYF.

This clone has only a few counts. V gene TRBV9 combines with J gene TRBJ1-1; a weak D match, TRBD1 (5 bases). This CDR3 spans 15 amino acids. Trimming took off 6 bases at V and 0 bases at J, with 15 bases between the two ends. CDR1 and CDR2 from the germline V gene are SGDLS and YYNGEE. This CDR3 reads CASTRAGTVNTEAFF. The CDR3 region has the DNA TGTGCCAGCACTCGGGCGGGGACTGTGAACACTGAAGCTTTCTTT.

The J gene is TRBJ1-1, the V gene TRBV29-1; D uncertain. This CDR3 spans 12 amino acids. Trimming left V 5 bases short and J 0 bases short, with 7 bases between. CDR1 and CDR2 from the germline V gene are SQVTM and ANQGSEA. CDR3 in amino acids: CSVRIMNTEAFF. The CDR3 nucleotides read TGCAGCGTTCGTATTATGAACACTGAAGCTTTCTTT.

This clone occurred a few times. The CDR3 DNA reads TGTGCCAGCAGTTATACTAGCGGGAGGGAGTACGAGCAGTACTTC. Translated, it gives CASSYTSGREYEQYF. The chain couples TRBV7-2 to TRBJ2-7; 13 bases map to TRBD2. J lost 4 bases, V lost 6 bases, and 6 bases had no gene match. This CDR3 is built from 15 residues. Germline values: CDR1 SGHTA, CDR2 FQGNSA.

As DNA, the CDR3 is TGCGCCAGCAGCTTAGGGACAGGTCAGAATGAGCAGTTCTTC. Translation gives CASSLGTGQNEQFF. The chain recombines TRBV5-1 with TRBJ2-1; 8 positions agree with TRBD1. The CDR3 spans 14 residues. Per the germline V gene, CDR1 is SGHRS and CDR2 is YFSETQ. The V and J ends lost 2 bases and 7 bases, in that order; junction bases with no gene match: 5.